The 16 T cell receptor beta chains reported below all come from one sample, sequenced in a study of CXCR3 chemokines and chemotherapy response in bladder cancer. TCRdb reanalysed the PCR reads using MiXCR and keeps one entry per CDR3 protein. The sample holds some 8,100 distinct CDR3 sequences, approximately 12% seen once. The sample was taken from a patient whose treatment included neoadjuvant chemotherapy. These receptors were collected from a human donor with bladder cancer that responded to neoadjuvant chemotherapy.

In its sample, this clonotype was seen many times. The chain links TRBV6-5 to TRBJ2-5; 11 bases are shared with TRBD2. Trimming cost V 4 bases and J 0 bases; bases outside gene matches: 1. CDR1 is MNHEY and CDR2 is SVGAGI in the germline V gene. The CDR3 has 15 residues. The CDR3 region has the DNA TGTGCCAGCAGTTCGGGACTAGCGGACCAAGAGACCCAGTACTTC. Translation: CASSSGLADQETQYF.

This clonotype appeared many times. V usage is TRBV19 and J usage is TRBJ2-2, with no clear D. Trimming cost V 7 bases and J 7 bases, with 13 bases left between them. CDR1 and CDR2 from the germline V gene are LNHDA and SQIVND (reference sequence). CDR3 length: 13 amino acids. As DNA, the CDR3 is TGTGCCAGTATAGGAACCTCTCTCGGGGAGCTGTTTTTT. Its protein product is CASIGTSLGELFF.

About this clonotype itself: A read error may explain this, as a much larger clone is one base away. The chain combines TRBV18 with TRBJ1-1; no clear D gene. There are 14 residues in the CDR3. Germline V gene data show CDR1 as KGHSH and CDR2 as LQKENI. V lost 3 bases and J lost 6, with 14 bases in between. The CDR3 region is CASSPLSADAEAFF. In DNA, the CDR3 is TGTGCCAGCTCACCCCTGTCCGCGGACGCTGAAGCTTTCTTT. The full variable domain, in which reference TRBV18 and TRBJ1-1 provide the parts outside the CDR3, is NAGVMQNPRHLVRRRGQEARLRCSPMKGHSHVYWYRQLPEEGLKFMVYLQKENIIDESGMPKERFSAEFPKEGPSILRIQQVVRGDSAAYFCASSPLSADAEAFFGQGTRLTVV.

Ten or more counts support this clonotype. The chain uses TRBV11-2 and TRBJ2-7; 10 bases are shared with TRBD2. This CDR3 has 17 amino acids. Unmatched junction bases numbered 10, after V lost 5 bases and J lost 0 bases. Per the germline V gene, CDR1 is SGHAT and CDR2 is FQNNGV. The CDR3 coding sequence is TGTGCCAGCAGCCCCTTCCCTAGCGGGGGCCTCTCCTACGAGCAGTACTTC. This codes for CASSPFPSGGLSYEQYF.

This clonotype was seen at least ten times. The chain recombines TRBV19 with TRBJ2-7; D gene unclear. This CDR3 comprises 14 residues. Germline V gene lookup returns CDR1 LNHDA and CDR2 SQIVND (reference sequence). V lost 2 bases to trimming and J lost 3 bases, with 11 bases between them. DNA of the CDR3: TGTGCCAGTAGTATAAAACCGGGCGGCTACGAGCAGTACTTC. Amino acid sequence: CASSIKPGGYEQYF.

This clonotype is categorized as large. The chain employs TRBV18 and TRBJ1-2; the D gene is possibly TRBD1 (5 bases). This CDR3 region has 14 residues. V lost 3 bases, J lost 4 bases, and 12 bases lay in between. The germline V gene encodes CDR1 KGHSH and CDR2 LQKENI. The CDR3 DNA reads TGTGCCAGCTCACCTCCGACAGAATCCTATGGCTACACCTTC. Translation: CASSPPTESYGYTF.

The chain employs TRBV30 and TRBJ1-5, with 7 bases fitting TRBD1. The length of the CDR3 is 14 residues. The V and J ends lost 3 bases and 3 bases, in that order; junction bases with no gene match: 5. CDR1 and CDR2 (germline): GTSNPN, SVGIG (reference sequence). For the CDR3, the DNA is TGTGCCTGGAGCCTGGGACAGACCAATCAGCCCCAGCATTTT. Translation: CAWSLGQTNQPQHF.

This clonotype occurred many times. V usage is TRBV5-4 and J usage is TRBJ1-1; 7 bases align to TRBD1. Losses at the gene ends were 0 bases for V and 1 base for J; bases not matched to a gene: 3. This CDR3 contains 15 residues. CDR1 SGHNT and CDR2 YYREEE come from the germline V gene (reference sequence). Here the CDR3 reads CASSLVTGANTEAFF. In DNA, the CDR3 is TGTGCCAGCAGCTTGGTCACAGGGGCGAACACTGAAGCTTTCTTT.

In this sample, this clonotype turned up many times. The chain employs TRBV10-3 and TRBJ2-2, with D unclear. Germline V gives CDR1 ENHRY, CDR2 SYGVKD. The length of the CDR3 is 13 residues. V lost 7 bases, J lost 6 bases, and 12 bases lay in between. CDR3 region: CAITAGPAGELFF. In DNA form, the CDR3 reads TGTGCCATCACGGCAGGCCCGGCCGGGGAGCTGTTTTTT.

In its sample, this clonotype was seen many times. The V and J genes are TRBV12-3 or TRBV12-4 and TRBJ1-1; no reliable D call. V lost 7 bases and J lost 12, with 9 bases in between. This CDR3 is built from 9 residues. As DNA, the CDR3 is TGTGCCAGCACCCCTGGGACTTTCTTT. It is translated as CASTPGTFF.

Concerning this clonotype itself: Since a far larger clone is one base different, this is likely a read error. The J gene is TRBJ2-7, the V gene TRBV6-1; maybe TRBD1 (5 bases). Near its end, the DNA agrees better with TRBJ2-4, so the J call may be wrong. This CDR3 has 14 amino acids. CDR1 MNHNS and CDR2 SASEGT come from the germline V gene. The DNA for the CDR3 is TGTGCCAGCAGTGAACAAGTGGGTCAGGGCATTCAGTACTTC. It specifies CASSEQVGQGIQYF.

The chain is built from TRBV5-6 and TRBJ1-2, with 11 bases identical to TRBD1. This CDR3 comprises 14 residues. The germline CDR1 and CDR2 sequences are SGHDT and YYEEEE. With V trimmed by 7 bases and J by 1 base, 3 bases remained unmatched. The CDR3 DNA is TGTGCCAGCGGACAGGGGGCCCTTAACTATGGCTACACCTTC. It translates to CASGQGALNYGYTF.

Sample share makes this clonotype medium-sized (0.01 to 0.1%). The chain joins TRBV19 to TRBJ1-2; 7 positions agree with TRBD1. Trimming removed 6 bases from V and 8 bases from J; junction bases left unmatched: 3. Germline assignment: CDR1 LNHDA and CDR2 SQIVND (reference sequence). CDR3 length: 11 amino acids. CDR3 nucleotide sequence: TGTGCCAGTAGACAGGGACAGGGCTACACCTTC. Protein sequence: CASRQGQGYTF.

This clonotype was observed many times. V gene TRBV7-2 combines with J gene TRBJ2-2; 11 bases match TRBD2. The CDR3 runs to 17 residues. With V trimmed by 0 bases and J by 3 bases, 3 bases remained unmatched. Germline CDR1 and CDR2: SGHTA and FQGNSA. Here the CDR3 reads CASSLASGGAYTGELFF. Here the CDR3 DNA reads TGTGCCAGCAGCTTAGCTAGCGGGGGGGCGTACACCGGGGAGCTGTTTTTT.

This clonotype was seen ten or more times. The V call is TRBV18, the J call TRBJ1-1; D possibly corresponds to TRBD1 (6 bases). The CDR3 is 15 residues long. Per the germline V gene, CDR1 is KGHSH and CDR2 is LQKENI. Trimming removed 6 bases at V and 1 base at J, with 15 bases between. For the CDR3, the DNA is TGTGCCAGCTCCCCCCGGGGGGGCGGGAACACTGAAGCTTTCTTT. Translated: CASSPRGGGNTEAFF.

The sample holds many counts of this clonotype. J is TRBJ2-7 and V is TRBV18, with a possible D match to TRBD1 (6 bases). CDR3 length: 13 residues. V lost 1 base, J lost 6 bases, and 10 bases lay in between. Germline CDR1 is KGHSH and CDR2 is LQKENI. The CDR3 DNA follows: TGTGCCAGCTCACCACTCCCAGGGGCCGAGCAGTACTTC. Its protein product is CASSPLPGAEQYF.